Here is one TCR beta chain with its context. This CDR3 contains 15 residues. The J segment lost 4 bases and the V segment lost 1 base, leaving 6 bases of the junction unmatched. Germline V gene data show CDR1 as SGHTA and CDR2 as FQGNSA. This entry is derived from a study of blood T cell repertoires in COVID-19. Study information: The samples span acute and convalescent COVID-19 from the United States, Italy and Spain. Sample material is recorded as cDNA or gDNA derived from T cells, B-cell-depleted T cells, or PBMCs.

In the source study's methods: Counts of nucleated cells, estimated from reference gene primer amplification, were obtained. Sequenced by immunoSEQ multiplex PCR; TCRdb stores in-frame clones only, minus some. Clone size and the V and J calls come from that table; the DNA yielded D and trimming. The sample has 45,000 to 65,000 clones, roughly 84% seen once. Sequences were obtained from peripheral blood. This TCR derives from a man in his forties or fifties with active COVID-19. The V gene is TRBV7-2, the J gene TRBJ1-2, with 7 bases that match TRBD1. The CDR3 protein is CASSLDGGQPYGYTF. The DNA of the CDR3 is TGTGCCAGCAGCTTAGATGGGGGACAGCCCTATGGCTACACCTTC. Full variable domain (remainder filled in from reference TRBV7-2 and TRBJ1-2): GAGVSQSPSNKVTEKGKDVELRCDPISGHTALYWYRQSLGQGLEFLIYFQGNSAPDKSGLPSDRFSAERTGGSVSTLTIQRTQQEDSAVYLCASSLDGGQPYGYTFGSGTRLTVV.